The 12 T cell receptor beta chains listed next were all sequenced from one sample in a study of control samples from healthy donors and cancer patients. The data were produced by immunoSEQ multiplex PCR, yet TCRdb's version contains in-frame clones alone and is incomplete. The data hold 150,000 to 200,000 clones, with over 85% observed a single time. Sequencing was performed on blood. All receptors derive from a man younger than 45 in good health.

The chain joins TRBV3-1 (or the pseudogene TRBV3-2) to TRBJ1-1; no clear D gene. The CDR3 covers 13 residues. In germline, CDR1 is LGHDT, CDR2 YNNKEL (reference sequence). V was trimmed by 5 bases and J by 1 base, leaving 8 bases between them. For the CDR3, the DNA is TGTGCCAGCAGCAGGTCCACGAACACTGAAGCTTTCTTT. It encodes CASSRSTNTEAFF.

J is TRBJ1-1 and V is TRBV5-5; D unresolved. The CDR3 is 15 amino acids. Germline V lookup: CDR1 SGHKS, CDR2 YYEKEE (reference sequence). The V gene lost 4 bases and the J gene lost 1 base, with 14 bases spanning the gap. CDR3 protein: CASSREGYKNTEAFF. CDR3 bases: TGTGCCAGCAGCCGAGAGGGTTATAAGAACACTGAAGCTTTCTTT.

The V gene is TRBV5-8, the J gene TRBJ1-4; no firm D call. The CDR3 runs 13 residues. Trimming pared 0 bases from V and 4 bases from J, leaving 4 bases between. The germline V gene has CDR1 SGHTS and CDR2 YDEGEE. The CDR3 DNA is TGTGCCAGCAGCTTGGGTCTTAATGAAAAACTGTTTTTT. As protein: CASSLGLNEKLFF.

The V gene is TRBV9, the J gene TRBJ2-5; D is unclear. Germline CDR1 is SGDLS and CDR2 is YYNGEE. CDR3 length equals 15 residues. V dropped 0 bases and J dropped 2 bases, with 11 bases sitting between them. The CDR3 protein is CASSVAAVSQETQYF. CDR3 nucleotide sequence: TGTGCCAGCAGCGTAGCTGCCGTGTCACAAGAGACCCAGTACTTC.

The chain is built from TRBV12-3 or TRBV12-4 and TRBJ2-5, with a possible D match to TRBD2 (5 bases). This CDR3 is 13 amino acids long. The germline V and J ends were trimmed by 2 bases and 2 bases, with 6 bases remaining between them. DNA for the CDR3: TGTGCCAGCAGTTTACCGGGACAAGAGACCCAGTACTTC. Translating it yields CASSLPGQETQYF.

The chain uses TRBV20-1 and TRBJ1-2; D unclear. The CDR3 spans 11 residues. Between the trimmed V and J ends, which lost 4 bases and 5 bases, there was a span of 8 bases. The germline V gene encodes CDR1 DFQATT and CDR2 SNEGSKA (reference sequence). The CDR3 region has the DNA TGCAGTGCTACCGGGTCTTATGGCTACACCTTC. The encoded protein is CSATGSYGYTF.

CDR3 coding DNA: TGTGCCAGCAGCTTGAGCTCAGGCAGCGCAATGAACACTGAAGCTTTCTTT. Translated, it gives CASSLSSGSAMNTEAFF. The rearrangement uses TRBV11-2 and TRBJ1-1; unclear D gene. Germline CDR1 and CDR2: SGHAT and FQNNGV. The V end was cut by 3 bases, the J end by 0 bases, with 17 bases between. The CDR3 covers 17 residues.

This clone was observed a few times. The CDR3 here is CASSRDTSRRLISYEQYF. The CDR3 DNA reads as TGTGCCAGCAGCCGGGATACTAGCCGCCGTTTGATTTCCTACGAGCAGTACTTC. The chain employs TRBV3-1 (or the pseudogene TRBV3-2) and TRBJ2-7, with TRBD2 as a possible D gene (6 bases). The germline V and J ends were trimmed by 4 bases and 1 base, with 23 bases remaining between them. There are 18 residues in the CDR3. CDR1 and CDR2 (germline): LGHDT, YNNKEL (reference sequence).

The chain employs TRBV6-6 and TRBJ2-2, with D perhaps matching TRBD2 (6 bases). Germline-derived CDR1 and CDR2 are MNHNY and SVGAGI (reference sequence). There are 16 residues in the CDR3. The V gene lost 0 bases and the J gene lost 6 bases, with 14 bases spanning the gap. This CDR3 reads CASSYSTSGGPGELFF. Written as DNA, the CDR3 is TGTGCCAGCAGTTACTCGACTAGTGGGGGACCCGGGGAGCTGTTTTTT.

This rearrangement joins TRBV12-5 to TRBJ1-6, with D possibly matching TRBD1 (5 bases). This CDR3 spans 16 amino acids. Trimming removed 6 bases at V and 8 bases at J, with 20 bases between. Germline loops: CDR1 LGHNT, CDR2 FRNRAP. CDR3 DNA sequence: TGTGCTAGTGGCTTAGAGGTGGGCAGGGACCATTCACCCCTCCACTTT. Encoded protein: CASGLEVGRDHSPLHF.

This clone was observed a single time. This rearrangement joins TRBV12-3 or TRBV12-4 to TRBJ1-5; D ambiguous. The CDR3 loop spans 12 amino acids. Trimming pared 6 bases from V and 4 bases from J, leaving 7 bases between. The CDR3 sequence: CASRIPNQPQHF. The CDR3 nucleotides are TGTGCCAGCAGAATTCCAAATCAGCCCCAGCATTTT.

The chain carries TRBV12-3 or TRBV12-4 and TRBJ2-3; possibly TRBD2 for D (5 bases). The CDR3 covers 13 residues. Deletions cut 7 bases from V and 10 bases from J, with 18 bases between. For the CDR3, the DNA is TGTGCCAGCACCCCTCCGGGCTCGAGGGCGCAGTATTTT. It yields the protein CASTPPGSRAQYF.